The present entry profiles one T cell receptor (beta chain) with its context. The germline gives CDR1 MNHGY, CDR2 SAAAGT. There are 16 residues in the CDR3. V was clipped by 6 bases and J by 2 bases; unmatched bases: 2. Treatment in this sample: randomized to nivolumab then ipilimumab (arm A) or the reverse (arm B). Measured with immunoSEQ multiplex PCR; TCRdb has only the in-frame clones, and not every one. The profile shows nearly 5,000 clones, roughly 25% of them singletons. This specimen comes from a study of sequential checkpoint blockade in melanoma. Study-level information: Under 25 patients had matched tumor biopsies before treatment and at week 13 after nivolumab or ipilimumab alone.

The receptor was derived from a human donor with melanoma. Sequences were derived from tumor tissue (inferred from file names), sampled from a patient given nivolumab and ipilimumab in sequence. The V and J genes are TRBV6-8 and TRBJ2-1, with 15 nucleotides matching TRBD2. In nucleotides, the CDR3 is TGTGCCAGCAGCGGACTAGCGGGGGGGCCCTACAATGAGCAGTTCTTC. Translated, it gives CASSGLAGGPYNEQFF.